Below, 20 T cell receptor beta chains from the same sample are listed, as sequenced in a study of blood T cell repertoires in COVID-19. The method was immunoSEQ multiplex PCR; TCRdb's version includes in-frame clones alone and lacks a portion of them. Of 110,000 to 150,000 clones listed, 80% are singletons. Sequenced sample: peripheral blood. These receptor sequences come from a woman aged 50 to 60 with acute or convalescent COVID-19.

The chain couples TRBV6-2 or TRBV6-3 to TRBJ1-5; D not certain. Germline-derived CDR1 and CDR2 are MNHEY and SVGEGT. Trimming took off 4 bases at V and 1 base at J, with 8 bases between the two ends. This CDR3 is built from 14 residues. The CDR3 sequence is CASSSRASNQPQHF. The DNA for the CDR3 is TGTGCCAGCAGTTCTAGAGCGAGCAATCAGCCCCAGCATTTT.

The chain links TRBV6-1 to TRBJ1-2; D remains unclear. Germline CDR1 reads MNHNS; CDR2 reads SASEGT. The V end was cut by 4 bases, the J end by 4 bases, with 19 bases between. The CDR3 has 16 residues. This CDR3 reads CASSASFLPDFYGYTF. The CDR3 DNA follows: TGTGCCAGCAGTGCGTCGTTTCTACCGGACTTCTATGGCTACACCTTC.

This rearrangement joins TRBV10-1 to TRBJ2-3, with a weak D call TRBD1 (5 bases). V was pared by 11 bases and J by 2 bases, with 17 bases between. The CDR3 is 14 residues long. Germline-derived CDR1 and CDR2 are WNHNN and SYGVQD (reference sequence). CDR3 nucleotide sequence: TGCGCCTGCCGTCGGCGACAGATCACAGATACGCAGTATTTT. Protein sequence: CACRRRQITDTQYF.

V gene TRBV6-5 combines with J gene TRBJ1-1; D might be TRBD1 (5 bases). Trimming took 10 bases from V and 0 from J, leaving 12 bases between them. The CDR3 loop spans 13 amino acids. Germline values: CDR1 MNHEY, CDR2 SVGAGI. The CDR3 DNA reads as TGTGCCAACTGGAGGGGTATGAACACTGAAGCTTTCTTT. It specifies CANWRGMNTEAFF.

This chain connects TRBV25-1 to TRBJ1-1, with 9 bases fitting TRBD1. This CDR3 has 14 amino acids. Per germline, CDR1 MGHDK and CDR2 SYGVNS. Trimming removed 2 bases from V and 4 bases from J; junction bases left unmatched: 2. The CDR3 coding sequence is TGTGCCAGCAGTGAACAGGGACAGGGCACTGAAGCTTTCTTT. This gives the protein CASSEQGQGTEAFF.

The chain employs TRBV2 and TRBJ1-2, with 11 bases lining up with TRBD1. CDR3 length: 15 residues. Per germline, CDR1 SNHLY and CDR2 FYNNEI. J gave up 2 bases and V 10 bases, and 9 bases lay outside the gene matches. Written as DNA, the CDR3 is TGTGCCATACCTCTAGGGACAGGGGGGAACTATGGCTACACCTTC. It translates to CAIPLGTGGNYGYTF. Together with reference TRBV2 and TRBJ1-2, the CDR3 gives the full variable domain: EPEVTQTPSHQVTQMGQEVILRCVPISNHLYFYWYRQILGQKVEFLVSFYNNEISEKSEIFDDQFSVERPDGSNFTLKIRSTKLEDSAMYFCAIPLGTGGNYGYTFGSGTRLTVV.

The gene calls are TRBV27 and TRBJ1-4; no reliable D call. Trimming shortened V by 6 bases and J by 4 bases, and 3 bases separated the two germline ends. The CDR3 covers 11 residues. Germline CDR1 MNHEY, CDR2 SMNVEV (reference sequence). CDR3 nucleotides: TGTGCCAGCAGCTTTAATGAAAAACTGTTTTTT. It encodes CASSFNEKLFF.

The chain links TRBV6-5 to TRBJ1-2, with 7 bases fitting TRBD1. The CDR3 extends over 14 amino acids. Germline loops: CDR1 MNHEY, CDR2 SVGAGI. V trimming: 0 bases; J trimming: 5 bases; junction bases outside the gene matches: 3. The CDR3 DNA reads TGTGCCAGCAGTTACTCCGGGACAGCTTATGGCTACACCTTC. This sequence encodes CASSYSGTAYGYTF.

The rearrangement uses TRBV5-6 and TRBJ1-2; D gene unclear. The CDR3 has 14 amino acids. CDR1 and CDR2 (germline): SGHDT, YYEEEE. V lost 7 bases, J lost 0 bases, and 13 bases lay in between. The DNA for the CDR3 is TGTGCCAGCTCCGCGGGCCCCACTAACTATGGCTACACCTTC. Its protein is CASSAGPTNYGYTF. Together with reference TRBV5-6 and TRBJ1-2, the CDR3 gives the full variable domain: DAGVTQSPTHLIKTRGQQVTLRCSPKSGHDTVSWYQQALGQGPQFIFQYYEEEERQRGNFPDRFSGHQFPNYSSELNVNALLLGDSALYLCASSAGPTNYGYTFGSGTRLTVV.

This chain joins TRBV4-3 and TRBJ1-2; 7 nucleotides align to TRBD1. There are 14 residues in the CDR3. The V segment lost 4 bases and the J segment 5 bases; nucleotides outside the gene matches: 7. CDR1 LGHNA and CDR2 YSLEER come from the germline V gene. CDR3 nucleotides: TGCGCCAGCAGCCCCTTACAGGGGCCTTATGGCTACACCTTC. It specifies CASSPLQGPYGYTF.

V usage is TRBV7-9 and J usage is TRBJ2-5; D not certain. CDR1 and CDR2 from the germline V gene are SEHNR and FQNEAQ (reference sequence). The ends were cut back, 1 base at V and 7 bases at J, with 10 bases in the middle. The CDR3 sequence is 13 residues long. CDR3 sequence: CASSLDFQRTQYF. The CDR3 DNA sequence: TGTGCCAGCAGCTTAGATTTTCAGCGGACCCAGTACTTC.

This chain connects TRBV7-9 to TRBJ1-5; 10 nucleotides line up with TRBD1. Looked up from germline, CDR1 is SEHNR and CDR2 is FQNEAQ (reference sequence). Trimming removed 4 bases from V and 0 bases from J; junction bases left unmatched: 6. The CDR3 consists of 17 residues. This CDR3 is CASSSSDRGISNQPQHF. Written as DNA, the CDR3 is TGTGCCAGCAGCTCCTCGGACAGGGGGATTAGCAATCAGCCCCAGCATTTT.

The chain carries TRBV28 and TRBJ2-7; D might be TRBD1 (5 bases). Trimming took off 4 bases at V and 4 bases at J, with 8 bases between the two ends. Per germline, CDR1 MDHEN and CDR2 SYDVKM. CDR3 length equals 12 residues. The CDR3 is CASSSNRYEQYF. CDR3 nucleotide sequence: TGTGCCAGCAGTTCAAACAGGTACGAGCAGTACTTC.

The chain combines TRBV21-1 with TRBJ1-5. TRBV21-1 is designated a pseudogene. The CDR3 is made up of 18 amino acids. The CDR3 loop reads CASNKHRGLKDFNQPQHF. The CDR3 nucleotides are TGTGCCAGCAACAAGCATCGAGGGCTTAAGGACTTCAATCAGCCCCAGCATTTT.

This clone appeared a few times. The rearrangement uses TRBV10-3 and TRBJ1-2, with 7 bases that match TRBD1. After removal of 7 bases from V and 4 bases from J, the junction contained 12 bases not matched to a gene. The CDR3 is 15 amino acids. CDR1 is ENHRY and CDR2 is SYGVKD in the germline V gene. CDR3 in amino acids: CAITPGTEGPYGYTF. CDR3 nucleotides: TGTGCCATCACTCCCGGGACAGAAGGCCCCTATGGCTACACCTTC.

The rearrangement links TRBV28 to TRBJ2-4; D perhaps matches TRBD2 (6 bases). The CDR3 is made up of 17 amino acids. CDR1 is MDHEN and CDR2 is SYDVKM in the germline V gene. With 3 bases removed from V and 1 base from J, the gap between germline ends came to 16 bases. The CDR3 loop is CASSLAGLTRAKNIQYF. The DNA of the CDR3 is TGTGCCAGCAGTTTGGCGGGGCTCACGAGGGCCAAAAACATTCAGTACTTC.

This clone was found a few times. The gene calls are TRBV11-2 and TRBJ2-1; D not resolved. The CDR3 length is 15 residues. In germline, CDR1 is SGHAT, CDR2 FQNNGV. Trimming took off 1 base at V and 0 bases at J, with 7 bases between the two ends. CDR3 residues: CASSLGASSYNEQFF. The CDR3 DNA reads TGTGCCAGCAGCTTAGGGGCCAGCTCCTACAATGAGCAGTTCTTC.

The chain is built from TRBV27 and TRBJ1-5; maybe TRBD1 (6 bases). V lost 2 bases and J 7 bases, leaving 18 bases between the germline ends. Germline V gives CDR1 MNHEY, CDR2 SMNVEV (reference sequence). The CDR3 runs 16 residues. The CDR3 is CASSLNPQGPGQPQHF. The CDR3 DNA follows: TGTGCCAGCAGTTTAAACCCCCAGGGGCCGGGGCAGCCCCAGCATTTT.

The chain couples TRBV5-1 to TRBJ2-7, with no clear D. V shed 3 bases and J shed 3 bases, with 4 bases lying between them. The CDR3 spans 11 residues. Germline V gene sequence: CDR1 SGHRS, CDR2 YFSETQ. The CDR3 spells CASSYSYEQYF. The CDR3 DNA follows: TGCGCCAGCAGCTACAGCTACGAGCAGTACTTC.

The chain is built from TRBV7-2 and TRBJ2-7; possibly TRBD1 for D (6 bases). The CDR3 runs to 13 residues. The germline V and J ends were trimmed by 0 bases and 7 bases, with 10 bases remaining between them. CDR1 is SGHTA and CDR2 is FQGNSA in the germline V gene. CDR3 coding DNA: TGTGCCAGCAGCTTAGCGGGGGCTAGGGAGCAGTACTTC. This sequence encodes CASSLAGAREQYF.